The rows below give T cell receptor beta chains drawn from one sample of a study of STAT3 mutations in large granular lymphocyte leukemia. Only in-frame clones appear in the TCRdb table, and some are missing; sequencing was by immunoSEQ multiplex PCR. Found here are roughly 40,000 clones, around 80% of them singletons; the top ten hold 0.4% to 0.55%. Sequences were obtained from PBMCs. The receptors were sampled from a human donor with T large granular lymphocyte leukemia. Some clones in this sample may be carry-over from other donors' samples. Each CDR3 is given with its conserved first and last residue. Fields, in order: CDR3 protein, CDR3 DNA, clone size, V gene, J gene, D gene. D genes are given only for firm matches. A row's size may be missing; if present it is once, few, many or a size class.

CDR3 protein: CASSVSRGGETQYF; CDR3 DNA: TGTGCCAGCAGTGTGTCCAGGGGAGGAGAGACCCAGTACTTC; clone size: -; V gene: TRBV2; J gene: TRBJ2-5; D gene: -
CDR3 protein: CSAGLGLAGGGQKETQYF; CDR3 DNA: TGCAGCGCCGGGTTGGGACTAGCGGGGGGCGGGCAAAAAGAGACCCAGTACTTC; clone size: -; V gene: TRBV29-1; J gene: TRBJ2-5; D gene: TRBD2
CDR3 protein: CASSQVGGAQETQYF; CDR3 DNA: TGTGCCAGCAGCCAAGTGGGCGGGGCCCAAGAGACCCAGTACTTC; clone size: few; V gene: TRBV4-2; J gene: TRBJ2-5; D gene: -
CDR3 protein: CASSQEKRGSDTQYF; CDR3 DNA: TGCGCCAGCAGCCAAGAAAAAAGGGGATCAGATACGCAGTATTTT; clone size: -; V gene: TRBV4-1; J gene: TRBJ2-3; D gene: -
CDR3 protein: CASSLDRDRSSRDTF; CDR3 DNA: TGTGCCAGCAGCTTAGACCGGGACAGGTCCTCCCGGGACACCTTC; clone size: -; V gene: TRBV5-8; J gene: TRBJ1-2; D gene: TRBD1
CDR3 protein: CASSPPRPADTQYF; CDR3 DNA: TGTGCCAGCTCACCACCACGCCCCGCAGATACGCAGTATTTT; clone size: -; V gene: TRBV18; J gene: TRBJ2-3; D gene: -
CDR3 protein: CASSRQGANEQFF; CDR3 DNA: TGTGCCAGCAGTCGACAGGGTGCGAATGAGCAGTTCTTC; clone size: -; V gene: TRBV25-1; J gene: TRBJ2-1; D gene: TRBD1
CDR3 protein: CAWSPGTASNQPQHF; CDR3 DNA: TGTGCCTGGAGCCCCGGGACAGCTAGCAATCAGCCCCAGCATTTT; clone size: -; V gene: TRBV30; J gene: TRBJ1-5; D gene: TRBD1
CDR3 protein: CASSPWTSRGGVYNEQFF; CDR3 DNA: TGTGCCAGCAGTCCCTGGACTAGCAGGGGGGGGGTCTACAATGAGCAGTTCTTC; clone size: -; V gene: TRBV27; J gene: TRBJ2-1; D gene: -
CDR3 protein: CASSPSGGAVEQFF; CDR3 DNA: TGTGCCAGCAGTCCTAGCGGGGGGGCCGTAGAGCAGTTCTTC; clone size: -; V gene: TRBV2; J gene: TRBJ2-1; D gene: TRBD2
CDR3 protein: CASSSRQGGNTEAFF; CDR3 DNA: TGCGCCAGCAGCTCAAGACAGGGGGGAAACACTGAAGCTTTCTTT; clone size: -; V gene: TRBV5-1; J gene: TRBJ1-1; D gene: TRBD1
CDR3 protein: CAWSVATYEQYF; CDR3 DNA: TGTGCCTGGAGCGTGGCTACTTACGAGCAGTACTTC; clone size: -; V gene: TRBV30; J gene: TRBJ2-7; D gene: -
CDR3 protein: CASSLDRNTEAFF; CDR3 DNA: TGCGCCAGCAGCTTGGACAGGAACACTGAAGCTTTCTTT; clone size: -; V gene: TRBV5-1; J gene: TRBJ1-1; D gene: -
CDR3 protein: CASSSYGGGTEAFF; CDR3 DNA: TGTGCCAGTAGTAGTTACGGGGGTGGCACTGAAGCTTTCTTT; clone size: -; V gene: TRBV19; J gene: TRBJ1-1; D gene: -
CDR3 protein: CASSSFPGETQYF; CDR3 DNA: TGCGCCAGCAGCTCCTTCCCCGGGGAGACCCAGTACTTC; clone size: once; V gene: TRBV5-1; J gene: TRBJ2-5; D gene: -
CDR3 protein: CASSPGQGYNEQFF; CDR3 DNA: TGTGCCAGTAGTCCCGGACAGGGGTACAATGAGCAGTTCTTC; clone size: -; V gene: TRBV19; J gene: TRBJ2-1; D gene: TRBD1
CDR3 protein: CAWNPLQGANEKLFF; CDR3 DNA: TGTGCCTGGAACCCTTTACAGGGGGCTAATGAAAAACTGTTTTTT; clone size: -; V gene: TRBV30; J gene: TRBJ1-4; D gene: TRBD1
CDR3 protein: CASSYVTGSYSPLHF; CDR3 DNA: TGTGCCAGCAGTTACGTCACAGGTTCCTATTCACCCCTCCACTTT; clone size: -; V gene: TRBV6-5; J gene: TRBJ1-6; D gene: -
CDR3 protein: CASRGPPETQYF; CDR3 DNA: TGTGCCAGCAGGGGCCCTCCGGAGACCCAGTACTTC; clone size: once; V gene: TRBV6-5; J gene: TRBJ2-5; D gene: -
CDR3 protein: CASNFQGKNYGYTF; CDR3 DNA: TGTGCCAGCAACTTCCAGGGGAAAAACTATGGCTACACCTTC; clone size: -; V gene: TRBV28; J gene: TRBJ1-2; D gene: -
CDR3 protein: CASSYRLGDQPQHF; CDR3 DNA: TGTGCCAGCAGTTACCGGCTGGGAGATCAGCCCCAGCATTTT; clone size: -; V gene: TRBV6-5; J gene: TRBJ1-5; D gene: -
CDR3 protein: CASSPPAGVYNEQFF; CDR3 DNA: TGTGCCAGCTCACCCCCAGCGGGGGTGTACAATGAGCAGTTCTTC; clone size: -; V gene: TRBV18; J gene: TRBJ2-1; D gene: TRBD2
CDR3 protein: CASSSLAGRYEQYF; CDR3 DNA: TGTGCCAGCAGCTCCCTGGCAGGGAGATACGAGCAGTACTTC; clone size: -; V gene: TRBV11-2; J gene: TRBJ2-7; D gene: -
CDR3 protein: CASSPGVPGELFF; CDR3 DNA: TGTGCCAGCAGCCCGGGGGTGCCCGGGGAGCTGTTTTTT; clone size: once; V gene: TRBV5-4; J gene: TRBJ2-2; D gene: -
CDR3 protein: CASSQPFEGTGGLTGELFF; CDR3 DNA: TGTGCCAGCAGCCAACCTTTCGAGGGGACAGGGGGTTTGACCGGGGAGCTGTTTTTT; clone size: -; V gene: TRBV4-2; J gene: TRBJ2-2; D gene: TRBD1
CDR3 protein: CASSSLFGGAGELFF; CDR3 DNA: TGTGCCAGCAGTTCATTATTTGGAGGAGCCGGGGAGCTGTTTTTT; clone size: -; V gene: TRBV27; J gene: TRBJ2-2; D gene: -
CDR3 protein: CASSLTGGDTEAFF; CDR3 DNA: TGTGCCAGCAGCTTGACAGGGGGTGATACTGAAGCTTTCTTT; clone size: -; V gene: TRBV5-6; J gene: TRBJ1-1; D gene: TRBD1
CDR3 protein: CSAGDRANTEAFF; CDR3 DNA: TGCAGCGCTGGGGACAGGGCGAACACTGAAGCTTTCTTT; clone size: few; V gene: TRBV29-1; J gene: TRBJ1-1; D gene: TRBD1
CDR3 protein: CASSLGGDSYPEQYF; CDR3 DNA: TGTGCCAGCAGCTTAGGAGGGGACTCGTACCCCGAGCAGTACTTC; clone size: -; V gene: TRBV7-9; J gene: TRBJ2-7; D gene: -
CDR3 protein: CASSGAREAYGYTF; CDR3 DNA: TGTGCCAGCAGTGGCGCCAGGGAGGCCTATGGCTACACCTTC; clone size: -; V gene: TRBV27; J gene: TRBJ1-2; D gene: -
CDR3 protein: CASSYSVTYEQYF; CDR3 DNA: TGTGCCAGCAGTTATTCCGTTACCTACGAGCAGTACTTC; clone size: -; V gene: TRBV6-5; J gene: TRBJ2-7; D gene: -
CDR3 protein: CASSIGQGGYYEQYF; CDR3 DNA: TGTGCCAGCAGCATTGGACAGGGGGGGTACTACGAGCAGTACTTC; clone size: -; V gene: TRBV5-4; J gene: TRBJ2-7; D gene: TRBD1
CDR3 protein: CASSPNKRSGTPNEQYF; CDR3 DNA: TGTGCCAGCAGCCCCAACAAAAGGTCAGGGACCCCTAACGAGCAGTACTTC; clone size: -; V gene: TRBV4-2; J gene: TRBJ2-7; D gene: -
CDR3 protein: CASSSGGGANVLTF; CDR3 DNA: TGTGCCAGCAGCTCCGGGGGTGGGGCCAACGTCCTGACTTTC; clone size: -; V gene: TRBV5-4; J gene: TRBJ2-6; D gene: -
CDR3 protein: CASSLGGLAGVVETQYF; CDR3 DNA: TGTGCCAGCAGCTTGGGAGGTCTAGCGGGGGTAGTAGAGACCCAGTACTTC; clone size: -; V gene: TRBV5-8; J gene: TRBJ2-5; D gene: TRBD2
CDR3 protein: CATQRGGLNTGELFF; CDR3 DNA: TGTGCCACGCAGAGGGGCGGCTTGAACACCGGGGAGCTGTTTTTT; clone size: -; V gene: TRBV15; J gene: TRBJ2-2; D gene: -
CDR3 protein: CATSRPPTDSSNQPQHF; CDR3 DNA: TGTGCCACCAGCAGACCACCTACAGACAGTAGCAATCAGCCCCAGCATTTT; clone size: -; V gene: TRBV15; J gene: TRBJ1-5; D gene: -
CDR3 protein: CATGENQFAEAFF; CDR3 DNA: TGTGCCACCGGGGAAAATCAGTTCGCTGAAGCTTTCTTT; clone size: -; V gene: TRBV6-6; J gene: TRBJ1-1; D gene: -
CDR3 protein: CASSNRAFRGDTQYF; CDR3 DNA: TGTGCCAGTAGTAATCGGGCCTTCAGAGGAGATACGCAGTATTTT; clone size: -; V gene: TRBV19; J gene: TRBJ2-3; D gene: -
CDR3 protein: CAWALRDITGYTF; CDR3 DNA: TGTGCCTGGGCTCTCCGGGACATTACTGGCTACACCTTC; clone size: -; V gene: TRBV30; J gene: TRBJ1-2; D gene: -
CDR3 protein: CASSLGQHYGYTF; CDR3 DNA: TGTGCCAGCAGCTTAGGACAGCATTATGGCTACACCTTC; clone size: -; V gene: TRBV11-2; J gene: TRBJ1-2; D gene: -
CDR3 protein: CASSWGVSGANVLTF; CDR3 DNA: TGTGCCAGCAGTTGGGGAGTCTCTGGGGCCAACGTCCTGACTTTC; clone size: -; V gene: TRBV27; J gene: TRBJ2-6; D gene: -